The entry below describes one T cell receptor (beta chain). Germline V gene data show CDR1 as SEHNR and CDR2 as FQNEAQ (reference sequence). Trimming took 1 base from V and 6 from J, leaving 12 bases between them. This CDR3 contains 14 residues. The source of the sample is a study of blood T cell repertoires in COVID-19. At the level of the study: The samples span acute and convalescent COVID-19 from the United States, Italy and Spain. Sources were T cells, B-cell-depleted T cells, or PBMCs; the material itself was cDNA or gDNA.

Original methodology: Amplification with reference gene primers provided the estimates of nucleated cell counts. Libraries were prepared by immunoSEQ multiplex PCR; TCRdb keeps only in-frame clonotypes and omits some of them. V, J and clone size derive from that table, while D and trimming were established from the DNA sequence. Found here are 140,000 or so clones, roughly 85% of them singletons; the top ten hold roughly 2.9%. V is TRBV7-9 and J is TRBJ1-2; possibly TRBD1 for D (5 bases). The TCR was taken from a man in his fifties with acute or convalescent COVID-19. The specimen sequenced was peripheral blood. The CDR3 sequence is CASSLGGDGDGYTF. In DNA form, the CDR3 reads TGTGCCAGCAGCTTAGGGGGGGACGGTGATGGCTACACCTTC. The whole variable domain, filled in from reference TRBV7-9 and TRBJ1-2, reads DTGVSQNPRHKITKRGQNVTFRCDPISEHNRLYWYRQTLGQGPEFLTYFQNEAQLEKSRLLSDRFSAERPKGSFSTLEIQRTEQGDSAMYLCASSLGGDGDGYTFGSGTRLTVV.